The sequence of this T cell receptor (beta chain) was determined in a study of blood T cell repertoires in COVID-19 (dated by TCRdb to about 2020). Concerning the study at large: The collaborator samples originated in the United States, Italy and Spain and spanned the acute and convalescent phases of COVID-19. The prospective study material was composed of cDNA or gDNA derived from T cells, B-cell-depleted T cells, or PBMCs. The dataset comprised deeply sampled blood TCRbeta repertoires from subjects exposed to, actively infected with, or recovered from COVID-19. The repertoires were made available in a free public database intended to serve as a resource for research on the immune response to SARS-CoV-2. Samples were obtained from the ongoing ImmuneRACE study (first 160 participants) and from approximately 1,200 subjects provided by 6 global collaborators. Sample metadata almost always included a de-identified subject ID, COVID-19 status, age in years and sex. Where HLA class I and class II types were available, the types were taken from metadata supplied by the sample provider, not from assay-based typing.

The CDR3 starts with the cysteine, ends with the phenylalanine, and has 17 residues. The only DNA kept is the CDR3, 51 bases in frame from the first base. V has 3 bases trimmed and J has 7 bases trimmed; junction bases matching no gene number 14. Reading the germline V gene gives CDR1 MDHEN and CDR2 SYDVKM. The investigation overall reported the following: The amount of clinical and demographic metadata varied by source and participant and was provided uncurated.

Remarks on this clone: The specificity of this receptor is unknown. Base-call qualities are not available, and no considerably larger clone is one nucleotide away.

Whole blood was collected in K2EDTA tubes by collaborating institutions according to the institutions' own protocols. Collaborator samples were shipped for TCRbeta analysis as frozen whole blood, isolated PBMCs, or DNA extracted from either sample type. The immunoSEQ Assay, a bias-controlled multiplex PCR, was used to amplify TCRbeta CDR3 regions from genomic DNA. The published analysis was carried out like this. The number of nucleated cells in each sample was estimated from the amplification of reference gene primers within the assay. To quantify the absolute abundance of each unique TCRbeta CDR3 rearrangement, sequence reads were collapsed and filtered. For each sample, productive Simpson clonality was calculated as the square root of Simpson's diversity index over productive rearrangements. The immuneACCESS repertoire file appears here via TCRdb, limited to in-frame rearrangements. These files lack a portion of the clones; in checked studies, under half of the deficit traces to unresolved V genes, and the cause of the others is not known. V and J calls and clone size are given by that table; D and trimming were obtained from the DNA. The sample table holds 140,000 to 150,000 clones, of which 85% to 90% were seen once. The top ten constitute about 3.2% of the sample.

This clonotype was obtained from a man aged 60 to 69 with active or convalescent COVID-19. The sequenced material came from peripheral blood. Recombination joined TRBV28 with TRBJ1-4; 7 central bases correspond to TRBD1. In nucleotides, the sequence is TGTGCCAGCAGTTTTTCAACAGGGGCGCGCGGTTTTGAAAAACTGTTTTTT. Its translation reads: CASSFSTGARGFEKLFF.